This T cell receptor beta chain was found in a study of CD8 T cells in ankylosing spondylitis. Scientists made TCR beta libraries using quantitative 5'-RACE with molecular barcodes. Using its own MiXCR run on the 5' RACE reads, TCRdb lists one record per CDR3 protein. Found here are 110,000 to 150,000 distinct CDR3 sequences, roughly 7.7% of them singletons; the top ten hold less than 7.5%. This clonotype has ten or more counts. Its antigen remains unidentified. Overall study results and limits: Disease-linked clones displayed a CD8+ phenotype and appeared relatively rarely in peripheral blood.

The clonotype originates from a male donor with ankylosing spondylitis. The sample was synovial fluid, either unsorted or a sorted T cell fraction (not recorded which).

The CDR3 is CASVAGTNEKLFF. The DNA of the CDR3 is TGTGCCAGCGTGGCCGGAACTAATGAAAAACTGTTTTTT. This rearrangement joins TRBV28 to TRBJ1-4; the D is unclear. The germline V gene encodes CDR1 MDHEN and CDR2 SYDVKM. CDR3 size: 13 residues. V was cut by 8 bases and J by 1 base, with 8 bases left in between.